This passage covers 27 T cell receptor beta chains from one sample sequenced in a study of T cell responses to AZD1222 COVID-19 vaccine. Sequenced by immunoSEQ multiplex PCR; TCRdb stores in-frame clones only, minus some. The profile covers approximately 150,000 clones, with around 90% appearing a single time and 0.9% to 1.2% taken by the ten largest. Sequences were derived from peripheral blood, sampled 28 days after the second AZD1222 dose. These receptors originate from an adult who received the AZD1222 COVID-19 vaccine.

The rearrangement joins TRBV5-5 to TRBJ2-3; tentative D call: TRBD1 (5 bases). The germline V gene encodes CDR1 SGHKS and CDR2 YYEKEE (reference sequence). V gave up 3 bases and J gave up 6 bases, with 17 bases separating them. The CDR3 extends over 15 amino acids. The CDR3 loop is CASSWGPDPLDTQYF. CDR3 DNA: TGTGCCAGCAGCTGGGGCCCCGACCCCTTGGATACGCAGTATTTT.

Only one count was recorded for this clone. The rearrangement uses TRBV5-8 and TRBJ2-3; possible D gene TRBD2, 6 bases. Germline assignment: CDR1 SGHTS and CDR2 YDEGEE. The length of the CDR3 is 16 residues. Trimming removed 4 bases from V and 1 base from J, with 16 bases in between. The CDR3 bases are TGTGCCAGCAGCAATCCGGCGCGCGGGGGCACAGATACGCAGTATTTT. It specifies CASSNPARGGTDTQYF.

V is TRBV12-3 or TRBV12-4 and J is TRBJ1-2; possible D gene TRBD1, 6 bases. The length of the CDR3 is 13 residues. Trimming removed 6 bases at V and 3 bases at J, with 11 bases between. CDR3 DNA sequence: TGTGCCAGCAGCCCTAACAGGGACTATGGCTACACCTTC. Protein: CASSPNRDYGYTF.

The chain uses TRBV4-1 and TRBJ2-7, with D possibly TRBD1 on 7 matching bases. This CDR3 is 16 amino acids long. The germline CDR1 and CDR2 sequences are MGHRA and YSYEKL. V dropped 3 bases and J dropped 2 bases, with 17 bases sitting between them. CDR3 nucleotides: TGCGCCAGCAGCCAGTCGGAGGGGGCGCGGGCCTACGAGCAGTACTTC. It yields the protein CASSQSEGARAYEQYF.

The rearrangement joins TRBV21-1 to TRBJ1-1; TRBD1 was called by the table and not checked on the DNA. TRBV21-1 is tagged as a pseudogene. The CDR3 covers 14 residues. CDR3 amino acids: CASRNRGLETEAFF. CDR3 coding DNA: TGTGCCAGCAGGAACAGGGGGCTGGAAACTGAAGCTTTCTTT.

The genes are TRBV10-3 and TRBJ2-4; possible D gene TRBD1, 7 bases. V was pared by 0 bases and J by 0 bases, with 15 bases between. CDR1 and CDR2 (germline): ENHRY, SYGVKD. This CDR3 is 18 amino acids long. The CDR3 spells CAISESPSGGLAKNIQYF. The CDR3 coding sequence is TGTGCCATCAGTGAGTCCCCCTCAGGGGGGTTAGCCAAAAACATTCAGTACTTC.

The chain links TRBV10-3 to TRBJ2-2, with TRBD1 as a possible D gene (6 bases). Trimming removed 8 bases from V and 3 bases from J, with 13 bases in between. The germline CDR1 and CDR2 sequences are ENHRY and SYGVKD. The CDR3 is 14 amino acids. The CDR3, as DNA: TGTGCCATCGGGGAACAGGGAGACACCGGGGAGCTGTTTTTT. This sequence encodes CAIGEQGDTGELFF.

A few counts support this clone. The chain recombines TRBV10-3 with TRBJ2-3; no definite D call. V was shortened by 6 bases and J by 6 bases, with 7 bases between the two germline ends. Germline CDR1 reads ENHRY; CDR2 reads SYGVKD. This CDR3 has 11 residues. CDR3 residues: CAISSSDTQYF. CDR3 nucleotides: TGTGCCATCAGCTCCTCCGATACGCAGTATTTT.

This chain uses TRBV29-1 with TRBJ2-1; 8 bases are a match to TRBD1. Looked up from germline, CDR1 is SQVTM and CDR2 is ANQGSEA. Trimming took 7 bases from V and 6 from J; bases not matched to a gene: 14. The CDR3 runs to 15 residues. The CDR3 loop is CSALGWTGSGNEQFF. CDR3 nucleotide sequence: TGCAGCGCCCTGGGCTGGACAGGGTCGGGCAATGAGCAGTTCTTC.

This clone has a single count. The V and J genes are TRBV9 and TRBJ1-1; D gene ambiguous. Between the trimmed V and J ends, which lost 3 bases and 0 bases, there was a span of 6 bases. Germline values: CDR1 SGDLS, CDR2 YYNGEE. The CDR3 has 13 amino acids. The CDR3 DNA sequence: TGTGCCAGCAGCGGCCGGGTGAACACTGAAGCTTTCTTT. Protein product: CASSGRVNTEAFF.

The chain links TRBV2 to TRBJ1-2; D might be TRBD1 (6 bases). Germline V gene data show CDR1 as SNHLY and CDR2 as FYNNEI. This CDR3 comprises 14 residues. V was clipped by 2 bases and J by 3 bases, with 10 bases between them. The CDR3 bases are TGTGCCAGCAGTGAACAGGGGAGTTACTATGGCTACACCTTC. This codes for CASSEQGSYYGYTF.

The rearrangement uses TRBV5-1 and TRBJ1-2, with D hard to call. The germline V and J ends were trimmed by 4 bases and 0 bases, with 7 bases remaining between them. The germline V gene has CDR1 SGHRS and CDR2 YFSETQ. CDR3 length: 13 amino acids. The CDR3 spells CASSRGANYGYTF. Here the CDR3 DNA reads TGCGCCAGCAGCCGGGGAGCTAACTATGGCTACACCTTC. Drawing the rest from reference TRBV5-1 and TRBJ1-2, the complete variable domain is KAGVTQTPRYLIKTRGQQVTLSCSPISGHRSVSWYQQTPGQGLQFLFEYFSETQRNKGNFPGRFSGRQFSNSRSEMNVSTLELGDSALYLCASSRGANYGYTFGSGTRLTVV.

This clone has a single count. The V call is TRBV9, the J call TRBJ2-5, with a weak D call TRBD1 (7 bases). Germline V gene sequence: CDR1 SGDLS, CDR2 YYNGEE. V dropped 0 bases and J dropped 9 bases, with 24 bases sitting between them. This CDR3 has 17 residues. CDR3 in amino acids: CASSVDWRGPTKKAQYF. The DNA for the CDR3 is TGTGCCAGCAGCGTAGACTGGAGGGGGCCCACCAAGAAGGCCCAGTACTTC.

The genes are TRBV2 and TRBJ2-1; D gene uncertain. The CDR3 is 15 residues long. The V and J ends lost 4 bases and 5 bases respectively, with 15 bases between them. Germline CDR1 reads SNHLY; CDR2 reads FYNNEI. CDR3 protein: CASSVVHGRDNEQFF. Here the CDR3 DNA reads TGTGCCAGCAGTGTGGTTCACGGGCGAGACAATGAGCAGTTCTTC.

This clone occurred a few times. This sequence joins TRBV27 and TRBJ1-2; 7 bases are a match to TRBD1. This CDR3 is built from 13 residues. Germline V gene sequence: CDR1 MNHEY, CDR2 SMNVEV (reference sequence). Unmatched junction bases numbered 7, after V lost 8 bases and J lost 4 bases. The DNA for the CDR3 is TGTGCCAGCGCCATTACAGGGGCCTATGGCTACACCTTC. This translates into CASAITGAYGYTF.

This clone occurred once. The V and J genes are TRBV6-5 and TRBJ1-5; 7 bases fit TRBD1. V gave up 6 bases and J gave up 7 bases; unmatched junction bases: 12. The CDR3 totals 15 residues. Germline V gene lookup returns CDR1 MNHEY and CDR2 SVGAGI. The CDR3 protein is CASRPGGAREQPQHF. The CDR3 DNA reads TGTGCCAGCAGGCCAGGGGGGGCAAGAGAACAGCCCCAGCATTTT.

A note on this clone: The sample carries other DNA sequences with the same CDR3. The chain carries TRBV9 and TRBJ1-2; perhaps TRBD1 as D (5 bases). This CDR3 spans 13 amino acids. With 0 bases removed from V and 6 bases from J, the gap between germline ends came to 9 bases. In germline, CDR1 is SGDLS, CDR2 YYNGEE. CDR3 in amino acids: CASSVVQGNGYTF. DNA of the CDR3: TGTGCCAGCAGCGTAGTTCAGGGCAATGGCTACACCTTC.

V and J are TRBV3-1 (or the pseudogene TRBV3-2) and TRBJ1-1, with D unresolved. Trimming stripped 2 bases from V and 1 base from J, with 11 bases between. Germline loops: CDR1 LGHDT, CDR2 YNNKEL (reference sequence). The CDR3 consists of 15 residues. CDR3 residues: CASSQLGRQNTEAFF. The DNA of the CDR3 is TGTGCCAGCAGCCAACTCGGACGCCAGAACACTGAAGCTTTCTTT.

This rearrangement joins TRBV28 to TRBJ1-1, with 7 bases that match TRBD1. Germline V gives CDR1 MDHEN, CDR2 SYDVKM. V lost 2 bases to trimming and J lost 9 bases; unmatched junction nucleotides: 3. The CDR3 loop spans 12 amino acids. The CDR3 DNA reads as TGTGCCAGCAGTTTAGGGGACAGTAAAGCTTTCTTT. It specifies CASSLGDSKAFF.

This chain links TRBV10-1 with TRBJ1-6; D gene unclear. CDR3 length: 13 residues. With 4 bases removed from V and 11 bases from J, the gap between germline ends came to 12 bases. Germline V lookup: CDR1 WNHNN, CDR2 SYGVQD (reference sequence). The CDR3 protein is CASSVKLEAPLHF. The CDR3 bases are TGCGCCAGCAGTGTAAAATTGGAGGCACCCCTCCACTTT.

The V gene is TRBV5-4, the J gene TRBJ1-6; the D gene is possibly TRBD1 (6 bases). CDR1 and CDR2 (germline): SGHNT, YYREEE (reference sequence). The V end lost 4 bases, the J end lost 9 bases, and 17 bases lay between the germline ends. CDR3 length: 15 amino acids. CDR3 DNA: TGTGCCAGCAGCCCGGGGGCAGGCGGGTTTTCACCCCTCCACTTT. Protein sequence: CASSPGAGGFSPLHF.

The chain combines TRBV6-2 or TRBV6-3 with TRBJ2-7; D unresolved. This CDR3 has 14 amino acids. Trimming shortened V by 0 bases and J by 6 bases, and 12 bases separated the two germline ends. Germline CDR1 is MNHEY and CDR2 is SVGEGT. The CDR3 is CASSYSHALAEQYF. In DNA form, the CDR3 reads TGTGCCAGCAGTTACTCCCACGCCCTCGCCGAGCAGTACTTC.

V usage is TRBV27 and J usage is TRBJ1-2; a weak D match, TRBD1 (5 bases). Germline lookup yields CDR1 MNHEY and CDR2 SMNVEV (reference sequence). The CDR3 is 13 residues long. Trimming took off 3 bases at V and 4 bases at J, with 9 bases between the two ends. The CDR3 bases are TGTGCCAGCAGTTTGGGGCAGTTCTATGGCTACACCTTC. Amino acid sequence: CASSLGQFYGYTF.

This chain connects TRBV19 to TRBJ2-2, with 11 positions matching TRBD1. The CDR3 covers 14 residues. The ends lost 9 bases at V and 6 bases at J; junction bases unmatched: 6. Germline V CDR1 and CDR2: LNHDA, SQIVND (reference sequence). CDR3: CASRRDRGSGELFF. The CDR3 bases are TGTGCCAGCCGGAGGGACAGGGGGTCCGGGGAGCTGTTTTTT.

CDR3 sequence reads: CASSSRTSGYTGELFF. Written as DNA, the CDR3 is TGTGCCAGCAGTTCAAGGACTAGCGGGTACACCGGGGAGCTGTTTTTT. The chain is built from TRBV5-5 and TRBJ2-2; TRBD2 matches at 11 bases. V lost 5 bases, J lost 3 bases, and 6 bases stayed unmatched. CDR1 SGHKS and CDR2 YYEKEE come from the germline V gene (reference sequence). The CDR3 sequence is 16 residues long.

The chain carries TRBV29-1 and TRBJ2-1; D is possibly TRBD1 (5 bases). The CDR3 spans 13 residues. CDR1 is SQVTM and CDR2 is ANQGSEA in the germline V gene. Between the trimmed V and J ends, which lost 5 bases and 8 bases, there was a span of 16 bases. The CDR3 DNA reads TGCAGCGTTATGACTCAGGGCAGGGATGAGCAGTTCTTC. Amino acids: CSVMTQGRDEQFF.

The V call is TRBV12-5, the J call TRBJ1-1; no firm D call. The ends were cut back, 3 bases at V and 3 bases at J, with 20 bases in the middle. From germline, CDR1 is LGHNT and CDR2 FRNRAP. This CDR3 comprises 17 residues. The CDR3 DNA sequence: TGTGCTAGTGGTTTTGACTTACATGGCCCATCCTACACTGAAGCTTTCTTT. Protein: CASGFDLHGPSYTEAFF.